This passage covers 18 T cell receptor beta chains from one sample sequenced in a study of blood T cell repertoires in COVID-19. TCRdb keeps only in-frame clones here, not all; method: immunoSEQ multiplex PCR. The data hold approximately 200,000 clones, with over 75% observed a single time. Sequenced material: peripheral blood. These receptors all come from a man aged 40-55 years with active or convalescent COVID-19.

This clone appeared a few times. The CDR3 DNA follows: TGTGCCAGTAGTCCGGGACAGGGGGCGCTTGGCTACACCTTC. It encodes CASSPGQGALGYTF. The genes are TRBV19 and TRBJ1-2; TRBD1 matches at 12 bases. V shed 5 bases and J 7 bases; nucleotides not matched to a gene: 5. Germline loops: CDR1 LNHDA, CDR2 SQIVND (reference sequence). This CDR3 region has 14 residues. The full variable domain, completed using reference TRBV19 and TRBJ1-2, is DGGITQSPKYLFRKEGQNVTLSCEQNLNHDAMYWYRQDPGQGLRLIYYSQIVNDFQKGDIAEGYSVSREKKESFPLTVTSAQKNPTAFYLCASSPGQGALGYTFGSGTRLTVV.

This clone was seen more than once but under ten times. The chain recombines TRBV7-9 with TRBJ1-6, with 7 bases matching TRBD1. V lost 4 bases to trimming and J lost 15 bases; unmatched junction nucleotides: 15. The CDR3 contains 15 residues. Germline lookup yields CDR1 SEHNR and CDR2 FQNEAQ (reference sequence). As DNA, the CDR3 is TGTGCCAGCAGCTCGTCCCGGGACAGTCCTCTTTACCTCCACTTT. It codes for CASSSSRDSPLYLHF. Together with reference TRBV7-9 and TRBJ1-6, the CDR3 gives the full variable domain: DTGVSQNPRHKITKRGQNVTFRCDPISEHNRLYWYRQTLGQGPEFLTYFQNEAQLEKSRLLSDRFSAERPKGSFSTLEIQRTEQGDSAMYLCASSSSRDSPLYLHFGNGTRLTVT.

This sequence joins TRBV2 and TRBJ1-2, with a weak D call TRBD1 (6 bases). Germline assignment: CDR1 SNHLY and CDR2 FYNNEI. Trimming left V 2 bases short and J 6 bases short, with 10 bases between. CDR3 length: 13 amino acids. This CDR3 reads CASSEFTGNGYTF. The CDR3 bases are TGTGCCAGCAGTGAATTCACAGGGAATGGCTACACCTTC.

The chain couples TRBV2 to TRBJ2-2, with 11 bases lining up with TRBD1. V was clipped by 6 bases and J by 5 bases; unmatched bases: 11. The CDR3 length is 17 residues. The germline V gene encodes CDR1 SNHLY and CDR2 FYNNEI. Written as DNA, the CDR3 is TGTGCCAGCAGCGGACAGGGGGCGCGATTGGGGACCGGGGAGCTGTTTTTT. It yields the protein CASSGQGARLGTGELFF.

The V and J genes are TRBV6-2 or TRBV6-3 and TRBJ2-1, with 14 positions matching TRBD2. Trimming took 4 bases from V and 14 from J; bases not matched to a gene: 10. CDR3 length: 15 amino acids. Germline CDR1 MNHEY, CDR2 SVGEGT. For the CDR3, the DNA is TGTGCCAGCAGTTTCGTGGGACTAGCGGGAGTTGGGAAGTTCTTC. Amino acids: CASSFVGLAGVGKFF.

This chain uses TRBV5-5 with TRBJ1-2, with 8 bases fitting TRBD1. This CDR3 region has 14 residues. V was clipped by 4 bases and J by 4 bases; unmatched bases: 6. Germline V CDR1 and CDR2: SGHKS, YYEKEE (reference sequence). In nucleotides, the CDR3 is TGTGCCAGCAGCCCCGGACAGGGAGCCTATGGCTACACCTTC. Protein sequence: CASSPGQGAYGYTF.

The rearrangement uses TRBV28 and TRBJ2-5, with 11 bases aligning to TRBD1. CDR3 size: 17 residues. Germline V CDR1 and CDR2: MDHEN, SYDVKM. V shed 7 bases and J 7 bases; nucleotides not matched to a gene: 17. Here the CDR3 reads CASIPPGQGVGRVTQYF. Here the CDR3 DNA reads TGTGCCAGCATACCCCCGGGACAGGGGGTTGGGAGGGTGACCCAGTACTTC.

V is TRBV6-5 and J is TRBJ1-2; maybe TRBD1 (5 bases). The V end was cut by 2 bases, the J end by 0 bases, with 13 bases between. The V gene's germline CDR1 is MNHEY and CDR2 SVGAGI. The CDR3 contains 16 residues. This chain's CDR3 is CASSYGHRTANYGYTF. In DNA, the CDR3 is TGTGCCAGCAGTTACGGACACAGGACCGCTAACTATGGCTACACCTTC.

The chain recombines TRBV5-4 with TRBJ2-1; TRBD2 agrees at 13 bases. The V gene end was trimmed by 3 bases and the J gene end by 7 bases; junction bases not matched to a gene: 10. This CDR3 contains 17 residues. Germline V lookup: CDR1 SGHNT, CDR2 YYREEE (reference sequence). The chain's CDR3 is CASSSYTSGRAGNEQFF. For the CDR3, the DNA is TGTGCCAGCAGCTCATATACTAGCGGGAGGGCTGGGAATGAGCAGTTCTTC.

The chain joins TRBV2 to TRBJ1-1; weak D call: TRBD1 (5 bases). Germline CDR1 is SNHLY and CDR2 is FYNNEI. The V end was cut by 2 bases, the J end by 5 bases, with 15 bases between. The CDR3 covers 15 residues. The CDR3 DNA follows: TGTGCCAGCAGTGAAAGGTACGGGGAGGGGACTGAAGCTTTCTTT. It encodes CASSERYGEGTEAFF.

The chain has TRBV7-3 and TRBJ2-7; 11 nucleotides match TRBD1. Trimming cost V 8 bases and J 5 bases; bases outside gene matches: 5. CDR1 is SGHTA, CDR2 FQGTGA, per germline. The CDR3 is 13 residues long. CDR3 in DNA: TGTGCCAGCGGACAGGGGGCGATAAACGAGCAGTACTTC. Translating it yields CASGQGAINEQYF.

The rearrangement uses TRBV30 and TRBJ1-4; the D gene is possibly TRBD1 (5 bases). The CDR3 loop spans 15 amino acids. Germline V lookup: CDR1 GTSNPN, CDR2 SVGIG (reference sequence). V was cut by 1 base and J by 0 bases, with 9 bases left in between. Written as DNA, the CDR3 is TGTGCCTGGAGTGAGGGGACTTCAACTAATGAAAAACTGTTTTTT. Protein product: CAWSEGTSTNEKLFF. The full variable domain, completed using reference TRBV30 and TRBJ1-4, is SQTIHQWPATLVQPVGSPLSLECTVEGTSNPNLYWYRQAAGRGLQLLFYSVGIGQISSEVPQNLSASRPQDRQFILSSKKLLLSDSGFYLCAWSEGTSTNEKLFFGSGTQLSVL.

V is TRBV11-2 and J is TRBJ2-1, with TRBD1 identical over 8 bases. The CDR3 consists of 18 residues. The trim removed 5 bases at V and 3 bases at J, leaving 15 bases unmatched. The germline V gene has CDR1 SGHAT and CDR2 FQNNGV. CDR3 in amino acids: CASSNRDRLLPLYNEQFF. CDR3 nucleotide sequence: TGTGCCAGCAGCAACCGGGACAGGCTACTCCCCCTCTACAATGAGCAGTTCTTC. The variable domain in full, completed from reference TRBV11-2 and TRBJ2-1, reads EAGVAQSPRYKIIEKRQSVAFWCNPISGHATLYWYQQILGQGPKLLIQFQNNGVVDDSQLPKDRFSAERLKGVDSTLKIQPAKLEDSAVYLCASSNRDRLLPLYNEQFFGPGTRLTVL.

Only a few counts were recorded for this clone. The chain carries TRBV5-6 and TRBJ1-4, with 7 positions matching TRBD1. The CDR3 totals 16 residues. The trim removed 3 bases at V and 2 bases at J, leaving 7 bases unmatched. From germline, CDR1 is SGHDT and CDR2 YYEEEE. The DNA of the CDR3 is TGTGCCAGCAGCTACCGAACAGGGGTCACTAATGAAAAACTGTTTTTT. It translates to CASSYRTGVTNEKLFF.

The rearrangement links TRBV27 to TRBJ1-6, with unresolved D. Germline V gene data show CDR1 as MNHEY and CDR2 as SMNVEV (reference sequence). V lost 6 bases and J 0 bases, leaving 6 bases between the germline ends. The CDR3 sequence is 14 residues long. The CDR3 region has the DNA TGTGCCAGCAGCCCCCGCTCCTATAATTCACCCCTCCACTTT. Translated: CASSPRSYNSPLHF.

This chain's CDR3 is CASSQAGRLHEQYF. The CDR3, as DNA: TGCGCCAGCAGCCAAGCGGGGAGGCTCCACGAGCAGTACTTC. This chain uses TRBV4-1 with TRBJ2-7; D may be TRBD2 (6 bases). CDR3 size: 14 residues. V lost 1 base, J lost 5 bases, and 12 bases lay in between. The V gene's germline CDR1 is MGHRA and CDR2 YSYEKL.

The chain has TRBV10-3 and TRBJ2-7, with a tentative D call TRBD1 (5 bases). The CDR3 length is 15 residues. Between the trimmed V and J ends, which lost 4 bases and 3 bases, there was a span of 16 bases. Germline V gene sequence: CDR1 ENHRY, CDR2 SYGVKD. The CDR3, as DNA: TGTGCCATCAGTGTCGGGCAGGGCCCACTCTACGAGCAGTACTTC. Its translation is CAISVGQGPLYEQYF.

This clone was seen only once. The chain is built from TRBV5-1 and TRBJ2-7, with TRBD1 matching over 10 bases. CDR1 is SGHRS and CDR2 is YFSETQ in the germline V gene. This CDR3 is 16 amino acids long. Trimming removed 3 bases from V and 0 bases from J; junction bases left unmatched: 6. The CDR3 loop reads CASSSGTGESSYEQYF. DNA of the CDR3: TGCGCCAGCAGCTCCGGGACAGGGGAGAGCTCCTACGAGCAGTACTTC.